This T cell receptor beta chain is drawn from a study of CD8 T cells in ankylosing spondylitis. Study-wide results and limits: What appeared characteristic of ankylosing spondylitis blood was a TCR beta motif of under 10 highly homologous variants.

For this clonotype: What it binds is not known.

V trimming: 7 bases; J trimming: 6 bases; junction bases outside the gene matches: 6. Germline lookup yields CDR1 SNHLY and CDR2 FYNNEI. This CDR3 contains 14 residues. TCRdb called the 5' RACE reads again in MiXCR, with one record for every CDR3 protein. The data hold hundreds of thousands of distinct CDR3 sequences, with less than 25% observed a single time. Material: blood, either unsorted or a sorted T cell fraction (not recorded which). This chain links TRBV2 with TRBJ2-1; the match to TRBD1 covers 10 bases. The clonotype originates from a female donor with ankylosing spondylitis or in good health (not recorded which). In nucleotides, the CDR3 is TGTGCCAGCATTCAAGGACAGGGGGTCAATGAGCAGTTCTTC. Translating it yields CASIQGQGVNEQFF.